Sequencing of this T cell receptor (beta chain) was carried out in a study of T cell responses to AZD1222 COVID-19 vaccine. Study in general: Analysis merged second doses at about 4 or about 12 weeks.

CDR1 is WSHSY and CDR2 is SAAADI in the germline V gene. V lost 8 bases to trimming and J lost 4 bases, with 11 bases between them. CDR3 length: 12 residues. Sequencing was performed with immunoSEQ multiplex PCR; in TCRdb, only in-frame clones are kept and a portion is missing. Among roughly 140,000 clones, roughly 92% were seen once, and the ten largest hold around 1.7%. To note about this clone: Its target is unknown.

Study observations and caveats: As reported, nearly half of all spike-specific TCRs target variant regions that are unmutated. Following two doses of AZD1222, Spike-specific TCR breadth and depth rose. Just six AZD1222 recipients were seropositive at baseline.

This specimen was peripheral blood, taken on day 0 of AZD1222 vaccination. This clonotype originated in an adult in good health. This chain joins TRBV10-2 and TRBJ1-1, with D maybe TRBD1 (6 bases). CDR3 nucleotides: TGCGCCAGCCGGGACACATCCACTGAAGCTTTCTTT. Translation: CASRDTSTEAFF.